These 8 T cell receptor beta chains share one sample of origin, sequenced in a study of metastatic and nonmetastatic thyroid tumors. TCRdb reanalyzed the PCR reads with MiXCR. Here the sample spans about 20,000 clones, approximately 14% being singletons. Treatment of any kind had been given to no patient before thyroid surgery. The sequenced sample was blood. The receptor set was obtained from a female donor with papillary thyroid cancer or a benign thyroid nodule (not recorded which). Some clones in this sample may be carry-over from other donors' samples.

At least ten counts were recorded for this clone. The rearrangement links TRBV7-8 to TRBJ2-2; TRBD2 matches at 7 bases. Germline V gives CDR1 SGHVS, CDR2 FQNEAQ. V gave up 1 base and J gave up 4 bases; unmatched junction bases: 3. The CDR3 runs 15 residues. CDR3 amino acids: CASSLDAGVTGELFF. CDR3 DNA: TGTGCCAGCAGCTTAGATGCGGGAGTCACCGGGGAGCTGTTTTTT.

This clone was recorded many times. The chain combines TRBV5-6 with TRBJ2-1; no firm D call. The CDR3 runs 12 residues. Germline V gives CDR1 SGHDT, CDR2 YYEEEE. The V gene lost 5 bases and the J gene lost 7 bases, with 10 bases spanning the gap. The CDR3 nucleotides are TGTGCCAGCAGGGGGAATGGGAATGAGCAGTTCTTC. Translating it yields CASRGNGNEQFF.

This clone was seen at least ten times. The chain uses TRBV19 and TRBJ2-1; 8 nucleotides match TRBD2. The germline V gene has CDR1 LNHDA and CDR2 SQIVND (reference sequence). This CDR3 is 15 amino acids long. The J segment lost 0 bases and the V segment lost 6 bases, leaving 4 bases of the junction unmatched. CDR3 loop: CASRTGTSSYNEQFF. CDR3 nucleotides: TGTGCCAGTAGGACCGGGACTAGCTCCTACAATGAGCAGTTCTTC.

This sequence joins TRBV20-1 and TRBJ2-7; the D call may be TRBD1 or TRBD2 (6 bases each). This CDR3 region has 14 residues. Trimming cost V 6 bases and J 5 bases, with 20 bases left between them. The V gene's germline CDR1 is DFQATT and CDR2 SNEGSKA (reference sequence). For the CDR3, the DNA is TGCAGTGCCCCCATCGAGGGGGGCAAGAACGAGCAGTACTTC. Translation: CSAPIEGGKNEQYF.

There are many counts of this clone. This chain uses TRBV30 with TRBJ1-1, with D hard to call. Germline lookup yields CDR1 GTSNPN and CDR2 SVGIG (reference sequence). The length of the CDR3 is 13 residues. Trimming removed 3 bases at V and 5 bases at J, with 13 bases between. CDR3 amino acids: CAWRNSGLTEAFF. The DNA for the CDR3 is TGTGCCTGGAGAAATTCGGGATTGACTGAAGCTTTCTTT.

J is TRBJ1-5 and V is TRBV6-5; no clear D. This CDR3 has 18 residues. V was pared by 2 bases and J by 2 bases, with 19 bases between. Germline assignment: CDR1 MNHEY and CDR2 SVGAGI. The CDR3 is CASSYPIGQVSGNQPQHF. The DNA for the CDR3 is TGTGCCAGCAGTTACCCTATCGGGCAGGTCTCAGGCAATCAGCCCCAGCATTTT.

A few counts support this clone. The V gene is TRBV11-2, the J gene TRBJ2-7; 8 bases are a match to TRBD2. The junction had 13 bases not matched to a gene; V was cut back by 2 bases and J by 7 bases. The CDR3 is 16 amino acids. In germline, CDR1 is SGHAT, CDR2 FQNNGV. The CDR3 is CASSLWGTSGAGEQYF. CDR3 nucleotide sequence: TGTGCCAGCAGCTTATGGGGTACTAGCGGAGCCGGGGAGCAGTACTTC.

Many counts were recorded for this clone. The chain recombines TRBV10-2 with TRBJ2-6; no firm D call. Trimming took 9 bases from V and 0 from J, leaving 12 bases between them. This CDR3 is 15 amino acids long. Germline CDR1 is WSHSY and CDR2 is SAAADI. CDR3 sequence reads: CASNLDGSGANVLTF. In DNA, the CDR3 is TGCGCCAGTAACCTAGACGGCTCTGGGGCCAACGTCCTGACTTTC.